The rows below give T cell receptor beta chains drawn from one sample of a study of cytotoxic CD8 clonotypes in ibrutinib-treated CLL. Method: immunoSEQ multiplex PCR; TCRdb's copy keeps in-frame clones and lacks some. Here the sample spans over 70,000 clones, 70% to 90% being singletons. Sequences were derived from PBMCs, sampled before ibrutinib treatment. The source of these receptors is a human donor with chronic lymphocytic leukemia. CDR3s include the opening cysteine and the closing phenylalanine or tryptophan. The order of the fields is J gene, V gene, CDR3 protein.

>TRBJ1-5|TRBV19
CASSIDMGGQPQHF
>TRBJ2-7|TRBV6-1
CASTRIGTGDEQYF
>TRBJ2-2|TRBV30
CAWSVKAGTGELFF
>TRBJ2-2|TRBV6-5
CASRPEDRVTGELFF
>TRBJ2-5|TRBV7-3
CASSLTSGSAETQYF
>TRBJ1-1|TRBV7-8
CASSPTIGQVNTEAFF
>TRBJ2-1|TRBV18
CASSPLGQGAKNEQFF
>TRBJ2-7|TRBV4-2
CASSQGPEGQGAYEQYF
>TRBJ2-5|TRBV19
CASSIVYMEATRGRRQETQYF
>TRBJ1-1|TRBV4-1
CASSQDQGRGGSEAFF
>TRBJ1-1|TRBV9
CASSVGTMNTEAFF
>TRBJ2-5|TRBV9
CASSSLAGATQYF
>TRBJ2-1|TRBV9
CASSVGVNNEQFF
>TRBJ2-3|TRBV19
CASSMRGVNIQYF
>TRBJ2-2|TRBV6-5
CASSPTSDTGELFF
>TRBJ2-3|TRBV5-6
CASGERKRPKDTQYF
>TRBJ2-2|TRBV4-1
CASSQGDGTNTGELFF
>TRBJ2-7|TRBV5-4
CASSLGGDVREQYF
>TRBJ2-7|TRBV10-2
CASSPGTGNYEQYF
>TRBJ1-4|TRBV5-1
CASSPQGGNEKLFF
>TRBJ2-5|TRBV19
CASSISFVGTSEQETQYF
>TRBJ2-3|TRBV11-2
CASSLDYPDTDTQYF
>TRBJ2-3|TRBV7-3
CASSPYATSEGTDTQYF
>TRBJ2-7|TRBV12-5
CASGLVRQGWLYEQYF
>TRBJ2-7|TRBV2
CASKRDDYREVSYEQYF
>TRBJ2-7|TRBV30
CAWTSGSYEQYF
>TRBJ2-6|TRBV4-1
CASSQGEAGSLGANVLTF
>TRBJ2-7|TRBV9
CASSAGLAAYEQYF
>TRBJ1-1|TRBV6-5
CASERSLNTEAFF
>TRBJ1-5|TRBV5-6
CASSLGDQPQHF
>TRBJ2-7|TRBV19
CASSGNWYEQYF
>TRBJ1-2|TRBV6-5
CASKSGTTTYGYTF
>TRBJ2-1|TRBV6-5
CASSSDSGYSYNEQFF
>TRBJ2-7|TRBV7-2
CASSLKAGGSHEQYF
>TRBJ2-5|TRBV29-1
CSAAPGAQGTETQYF
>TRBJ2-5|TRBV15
CATSRDAAQETQYF
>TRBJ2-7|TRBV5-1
CASREGTGVDEQYF
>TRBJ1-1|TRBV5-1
CASSPGGTMNTEAFF
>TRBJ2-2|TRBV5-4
CASSLEPGELTGELFF
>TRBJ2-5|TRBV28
CASSFLAANQETQYF
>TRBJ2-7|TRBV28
CASSRTGTGNLEQYF
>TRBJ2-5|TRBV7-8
CASSLEVLERETQYF
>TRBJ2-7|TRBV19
CASSIDRDWQYF
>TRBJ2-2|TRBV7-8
CASSRLDWGTGELFF
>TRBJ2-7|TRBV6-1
CASFRDLGEQYF
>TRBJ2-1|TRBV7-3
CASSRSSDEQFF
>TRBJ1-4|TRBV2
CASRVEIGYEKLFF
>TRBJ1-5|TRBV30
CAWSADPAPPQHF